This TCR beta chain comes out of a study of blood T cell repertoires in COVID-19. The overall study: The cDNA or gDNA used as material had been derived from T cells, B-cell-depleted T cells, or PBMCs.

One Seattle source followed patients from active infection through their disease course. CDR1 and CDR2 from the germline V gene are MDHEN and SYDVKM. V lost 6 bases and J lost 6; bases outside the gene matches: 11. There are 16 residues in the CDR3. Assay: immunoSEQ multiplex PCR; the TCRdb copy retains only in-frame clones and omits some. The sample lists under 60,000 clones; approximately 87% were seen once. The sample taken for sequencing was peripheral blood. The V and J genes are TRBV28 and TRBJ1-4; 9 bases are a match to TRBD1. This receptor was identified in a woman between 55 and 75 years old with COVID-19, enrolled during active disease. The CDR3 bases are TGTGCCAGCAGCGTCCCGGGACAGGGACAAGATGAAAAACTGTTTTTT. Its protein is CASSVPGQGQDEKLFF. Full variable domain (missing parts from reference TRBV28 and TRBJ1-4): DVKVTQSSRYLVKRTGEKVFLECVQDMDHENMFWYRQDPGLGLRLIYFSYDVKMKEKGDIPEGYSVSREKKERFSLILESASTNQTSMYLCASSVPGQGQDEKLFFGSGTQLSVL.